The entry that follows covers one T cell receptor beta chain sequence. What it binds is not known. CDR1 MNHEY and CDR2 SMNVEV come from the germline V gene (reference sequence). The CDR3 runs to 13 residues. V lost 0 bases to trimming and J lost 9 bases, with 11 bases between them. These data are taken from a study of beta chain features in type 1 diabetes. Study-wide findings and caveats: People with Type 1 diabetes carried modestly yet significantly shorter TCRB CDR3s in all four CD4+ subsets.

Using CD45RO/CCR7/CD25/CD127/CD95/CD27, CD4+ naive, central memory, regulatory and stem cell-like memory cells were sorted. Every isolated RNA sample was fully reverse transcribed, so sequencing captured expressed TCRB transcripts. Assay: immunoSEQ multiplex PCR; the TCRdb copy retains only in-frame clones and omits some. This table holds hundreds of thousands of clones, roughly 12% found once. The sequencing sample was made of naive CD4+ T cells from blood. The sequence came from a man younger than 35 with type 1 diabetes. This rearrangement joins TRBV27 to TRBJ2-5; D not resolved. The CDR3 coding sequence is TGTGCCAGCAGTTTATCGCCCCTTCAGCCCCAGTACTTC. Translated: CASSLSPLQPQYF.